The 21 T cell receptor beta chains presented below share a single source sample, sequenced in a study of human T cells and chemical hapten exposure. TCRdb independently ran MiXCR on the RACE reads; one entry per CDR3 protein. The table lists around 120,000 distinct CDR3 sequences, about an eighth of them singletons, with around 0.99% in the top ten. Time point here: patch test 1, 2 weeks after DPC sensitization. Stated treatment: therapeutic diphenylcyclopropenone sensitization with weekly scalp DPC. Source: whole blood, taken in connection with sensitization to the hapten diphenylcyclopropenone (DPC). The receptors derive from a man aged 18 to 29 with alopecia areata. Some clones in this sample may be carry-over from other donors' samples.

This rearrangement joins TRBV7-7 to TRBJ1-1, with D possibly matching TRBD1 (5 bases). V was clipped by 3 bases and J by 3 bases, with 8 bases between them. CDR1 and CDR2 (germline): SSHAT, FNYEAQ (reference sequence). This CDR3 comprises 13 residues. The CDR3 region has the DNA TGTGCCAGCAGCTTCAGGGCCCACACTGAAGCTTTCTTT. It encodes CASSFRAHTEAFF.

The chain recombines TRBV29-1 with TRBJ1-2; unclear D gene. This CDR3 is 13 amino acids long. Germline V gene lookup returns CDR1 SQVTM and CDR2 ANQGSEA. V was trimmed by 2 bases and J by 7 bases, leaving 14 bases between them. This chain's CDR3 is CSVERHDYGGYTF. CDR3 coding DNA: TGCAGCGTTGAACGGCACGACTATGGTGGCTACACCTTC.

The chain employs TRBV10-3 and TRBJ1-2; a weak D match, TRBD1 (5 bases). The CDR3 length is 13 residues. From germline, CDR1 is ENHRY and CDR2 SYGVKD. V was trimmed by 9 bases and J by 4 bases, leaving 15 bases between them. Written as DNA, the CDR3 is TGTGCCATACGGGACCCTGGTGGCTATGGCTACACCTTC. Translated: CAIRDPGGYGYTF.

The chain carries TRBV7-2 and TRBJ2-1, with 8 bases fitting TRBD1. The germline V gene has CDR1 SGHTA and CDR2 FQGNSA. There are 17 residues in the CDR3. Trimming cost V 1 base and J 7 bases; bases outside gene matches: 12. CDR3 coding DNA: TGTGCCAGCAGCTTAGTTGACAGGGGAGATTTCAAGAATGAGCAGTTCTTC. Protein product: CASSLVDRGDFKNEQFF.

This chain uses TRBV20-1 with TRBJ1-1; TRBD1 matches at 9 bases. The CDR3 is 13 amino acids. The J segment lost 5 bases and the V segment lost 6 bases, leaving 7 bases of the junction unmatched. In germline, CDR1 is DFQATT, CDR2 SNEGSKA (reference sequence). The CDR3 DNA sequence: TGCAGTGCAGTGGGGACAGGGAAAACTGAAGCTTTCTTT. The encoded protein is CSAVGTGKTEAFF.

This chain joins TRBV7-3 and TRBJ2-5; perhaps D is TRBD1 or TRBD2 (6 bases each). Trimming took off 2 bases at V and 4 bases at J, with 17 bases between the two ends. CDR3 size: 16 residues. Germline CDR1 reads SGHTA; CDR2 reads FQGTGA. CDR3 loop: CASSLRSPGAGETQYF. CDR3 nucleotides: TGTGCCAGCAGCTTACGTTCTCCGGGGGCCGGAGAGACCCAGTACTTC.

This clonotype was seen more than once but under ten times. The chain uses TRBV6-1 and TRBJ2-1; D is undetermined. Germline CDR1 is MNHNS and CDR2 is SASEGT. The CDR3 covers 11 residues. The V end lost 6 bases, the J end lost 5 bases, and 5 bases lay between the germline ends. The CDR3 DNA follows: TGTGCCAGCAGACTCAACAATGAGCAGTTCTTC. Its translation is CASRLNNEQFF.

DNA of the CDR3: TGTGCCAGCAGCTTCAGGGGGCTCATCGGTGAAAAACTGTTTTTT. Protein product: CASSFRGLIGEKLFF. The chain links TRBV5-6 to TRBJ1-4, with 8 bases fitting TRBD1. V dropped 2 bases and J dropped 7; count of bases not matched to a gene: 7. This CDR3 has 15 amino acids. CDR1 is SGHDT, CDR2 YYEEEE, per germline.

This clonotype appeared many times. This sequence joins TRBV18 and TRBJ1-5, with a possible D match to TRBD1 (6 bases). The CDR3 totals 14 residues. Germline V gene data show CDR1 as KGHSH and CDR2 as LQKENI. Between the trimmed V and J ends, which lost 1 base and 4 bases, there was a span of 8 bases. This chain's CDR3 is CASSPRTANQPQHF. CDR3 DNA sequence: TGTGCCAGCTCACCACGGACAGCGAATCAGCCCCAGCATTTT.

A few counts support this clonotype. The rearrangement joins TRBV20-1 to TRBJ2-6; no reliable D call. Germline CDR1 reads DFQATT; CDR2 reads SNEGSKA (reference sequence). The ends were cut back, 6 bases at V and 4 bases at J, with 10 bases in the middle. This CDR3 spans 13 amino acids. The CDR3 DNA sequence: TGCAGTGCCGCACTGCCCGGGGCCAACGTCCTGACTTTC. Translating gives CSAALPGANVLTF.

A few counts support this clonotype. This chain joins TRBV10-1 and TRBJ2-3; D tentatively fits TRBD1 or TRBD2 (5 bases each). Per germline, CDR1 WNHNN and CDR2 SYGVQD (reference sequence). V dropped 0 bases and J dropped 14 bases, with 15 bases sitting between them. CDR3 length: 13 amino acids. CDR3 sequence reads: CASSESGREIRYF. The CDR3 DNA is TGCGCCAGCAGTGAGTCAGGCAGGGAGATCCGGTATTTT.

This clonotype was observed a handful of times. The V and J genes are TRBV7-3 and TRBJ2-3; 9 bases match TRBD2. Per germline, CDR1 SGHTA and CDR2 FQGTGA. V gave up 5 bases and J gave up 2 bases; unmatched junction bases: 14. CDR3 length: 18 residues. The CDR3 bases are TGTGCCAGCAGCCCTGACTGGACTAGCGTGAAAGCCACAGATACGCAGTATTTT. This sequence encodes CASSPDWTSVKATDTQYF.

This clonotype was observed a few times. The CDR3 protein is CASSNPGGLGETQYF. CDR3 bases: TGCGCCAGCAGCAACCCAGGGGGCCTCGGAGAGACCCAGTACTTC. The V call is TRBV5-1, the J call TRBJ2-5; 8 bases align to TRBD1. The length of the CDR3 is 15 residues. The germline gives CDR1 SGHRS, CDR2 YFSETQ. V shed 4 bases and J 4 bases; nucleotides not matched to a gene: 9.

This rearrangement joins TRBV25-1 to TRBJ2-7; no firm D call. The CDR3 extends over 12 amino acids. The ends were cut back, 0 bases at V and 5 bases at J, with 5 bases in the middle. The germline V gene encodes CDR1 MGHDK and CDR2 SYGVNS. The CDR3 sequence is CASSEYLNEQYF. The CDR3 DNA sequence: TGTGCCAGCAGTGAATATCTTAACGAGCAGTACTTC.

The chain joins TRBV19 to TRBJ1-5, with TRBD1 as a possible D gene (5 bases). The V gene's germline CDR1 is LNHDA and CDR2 SQIVND (reference sequence). V was clipped by 6 bases and J by 5 bases, with 17 bases between them. The CDR3 loop spans 15 amino acids. In nucleotides, the CDR3 is TGTGCCAGTAGAGAATCCGGGACTCTGCATCAGCCCCAGCATTTT. It yields the protein CASRESGTLHQPQHF.

V usage is TRBV5-5 and J usage is TRBJ1-5; no definite D call. V lost 2 bases and J lost 0, with 12 bases in between. CDR1 SGHKS and CDR2 YYEKEE come from the germline V gene (reference sequence). The CDR3 contains 16 residues. The CDR3 DNA reads as TGTGCCAGCAGCTTTTTCATCGAGAATAGCAATCAGCCCCAGCATTTT. This sequence encodes CASSFFIENSNQPQHF.

This clonotype was found a few times. The genes are TRBV11-2 and TRBJ2-3, with TRBD1 matching 7 bases. This CDR3 is 19 amino acids long. Trimming cost V 5 bases and J 4 bases; bases outside gene matches: 21. Germline CDR1 is SGHAT and CDR2 is FQNNGV. The CDR3 region is CASSLIPATGKDDADTQYF. The CDR3 DNA sequence: TGTGCCAGCAGCCTCATACCAGCGACAGGGAAAGACGACGCAGATACGCAGTATTTT.

This clonotype was found many times. The chain carries TRBV20-1 and TRBJ1-1; D is uncertain. Deletions cut 5 bases from V and 5 bases from J, with 12 bases between. There are 12 residues in the CDR3. CDR1 is DFQATT and CDR2 is SNEGSKA in the germline V gene (reference sequence). In nucleotides, the CDR3 is TGCAGTGCTCCCCTACCCGGGACTGAAGCTTTCTTT. This sequence encodes CSAPLPGTEAFF.

This clonotype was detected ten times or more. This rearrangement joins TRBV12-3 or TRBV12-4 to TRBJ1-2; the D gene is possibly TRBD1 (5 bases). V was cut by 4 bases and J by 4 bases, with 16 bases left in between. The CDR3 consists of 15 residues. The CDR3 nucleotides read TGTGCCAGCAGTTCGGCCCAAGACAGCATCTATGGCTACACCTTC. It translates to CASSSAQDSIYGYTF.

The rearrangement joins TRBV20-1 to TRBJ2-1; 7 bases are a match to TRBD1. V lost 3 bases and J lost 0; bases outside the gene matches: 5. The CDR3 extends over 15 amino acids. Germline-derived CDR1 and CDR2 are DFQATT and SNEGSKA (reference sequence). The CDR3 DNA follows: TGCAGTGCTAGGCGCGGACAGGACTCCTACAATGAGCAGTTCTTC. Translated, it gives CSARRGQDSYNEQFF.

The rearrangement links TRBV6-5 to TRBJ1-5; 8 positions agree with TRBD1. The CDR3 covers 16 residues. The germline CDR1 and CDR2 sequences are MNHEY and SVGAGI. V was pared by 11 bases and J by 5 bases, with 17 bases of the junction left unmatched. CDR3 sequence reads: CAGGGQAYKGDQPQHF. The CDR3 DNA is TGTGCCGGCGGGGGACAGGCTTATAAAGGGGATCAGCCCCAGCATTTT.